This T cell receptor beta chain is drawn from a study of CD8 T cells in ankylosing spondylitis. TCRdb redid the calling of the 5' RACE reads with MiXCR, one entry per CDR3 protein. Of some 92,000 distinct CDR3 sequences in the sample, roughly 27% were seen once. This clonotype was detected a few times. Its target is not known. The study's findings and limits: What appeared characteristic of ankylosing spondylitis blood was a TCR beta motif of fewer than ten highly homologous variants.

V lost 5 bases to trimming and J lost 4 bases; unmatched junction nucleotides: 7. Germline V gene lookup returns CDR1 MNHEY and CDR2 SMNVEV (reference sequence). The length of the CDR3 is 15 residues. The V and J genes are TRBV27 and TRBJ1-1; 10 bases are shared with TRBD1. The sequence was collected from a male donor with ankylosing spondylitis or in good health (not recorded which). The material sequenced was blood, either unsorted or a sorted T cell fraction (not recorded which). CDR3 DNA sequence: TGTGCCAGCAGTCGTACGGGACAGGGGAGCACTGAAGCTTTCTTT. Encoded protein: CASSRTGQGSTEAFF.